Sequencing of this TCR beta chain was carried out in a study of T-cell reconstitution after alpha-beta-depleted transplantation in children. Unique molecular identifiers featured in how the TCRbeta library was prepared. TCRdb recomputed calls from the PCR reads with MiXCR, one row per CDR3 protein. Of nearly 350,000 distinct CDR3 sequences listed, 15% to 20% were seen once; the top ten hold around 38%. Per the germline V gene, CDR1 is SGHAT and CDR2 is FQNNGV. The V gene end was trimmed by 3 bases and the J gene end by 4 bases; junction bases not matched to a gene: 6. The CDR3 loop spans 15 amino acids. This clonotype has only a few counts.

The starting material was PBMCs, mostly from graft donor cells, obtained 360 days after TCRalphabeta/CD19-depleted stem cell transplant. The rearrangement joins TRBV11-2 to TRBJ2-5; 9 nucleotides match TRBD2. The TCR was taken from a male patient between 2 and 10 years old who had a stem cell transplant for acute lymphoblastic leukemia, so the T cells may come from the graft donor. CDR3 DNA: TGTGCCAGCAGCTTTGGGGGACTAGCAGGAGAGACCCAGTACTTC. Encoded protein: CASSFGGLAGETQYF.